Listed here is a single T cell receptor beta chain. The data derive from a study of CD8 T cells in Susac syndrome. Study summary: The Susac syndrome patients were therapy-naive, on corticosteroids, or on intravenous immunoglobulin alone at blood draw.

This CDR3 contains 13 residues. Trimming removed 0 bases at V and 7 bases at J, with 12 bases between. In germline, CDR1 is SQVTM, CDR2 ANQGSEA. Reverse transcription of roughly 0.45 to 1 ug RNA was performed with random hexamers. Amplification of TCR beta CDR3 by immunoSEQ multiplex PCR spanned 54 Vbeta and 13 Jbeta. Via MiXCR, TCRdb re-called the immunoSEQ multiplex PCR reads, giving one row per CDR3 protein. In the table there are about 140,000 distinct CDR3 sequences, around 95% of which are singletons. TEMRA cells were enriched by FACS, and CD4+ and CD8+ T cells were negatively isolated. The rearrangement joins TRBV29-1 to TRBJ2-5; no firm D call. The sequenced material came from CD4+ T cells from PBMCs. This clonotype originated in a human donor with Susac syndrome. CDR3 amino acids: CSVEEQELGTQYF. CDR3 DNA: TGCAGCGTTGAAGAGCAGGAGCTGGGGACCCAGTACTTC.